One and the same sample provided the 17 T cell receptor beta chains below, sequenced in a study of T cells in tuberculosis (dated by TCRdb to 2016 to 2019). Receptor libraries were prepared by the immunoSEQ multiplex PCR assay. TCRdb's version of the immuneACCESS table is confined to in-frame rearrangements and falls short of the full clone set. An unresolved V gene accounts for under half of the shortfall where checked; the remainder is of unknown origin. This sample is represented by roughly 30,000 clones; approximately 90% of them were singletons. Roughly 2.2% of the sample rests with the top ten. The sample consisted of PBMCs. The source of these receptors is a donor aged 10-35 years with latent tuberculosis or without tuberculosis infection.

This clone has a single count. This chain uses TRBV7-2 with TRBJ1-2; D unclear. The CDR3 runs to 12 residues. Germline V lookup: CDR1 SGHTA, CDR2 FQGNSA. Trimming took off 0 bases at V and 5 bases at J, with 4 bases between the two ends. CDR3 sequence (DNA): TGTGCCAGCAGCTTAGCTCAATATGGCTACACCTTC. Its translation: CASSLAQYGYTF. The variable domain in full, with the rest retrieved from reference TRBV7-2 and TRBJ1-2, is GAGVSQSPSNKVTEKGKDVELRCDPISGHTALYWYRQSLGQGLEFLIYFQGNSAPDKSGLPSDRFSAERTGGSVSTLTIQRTQQEDSAVYLCASSLAQYGYTFGSGTRLTVV.

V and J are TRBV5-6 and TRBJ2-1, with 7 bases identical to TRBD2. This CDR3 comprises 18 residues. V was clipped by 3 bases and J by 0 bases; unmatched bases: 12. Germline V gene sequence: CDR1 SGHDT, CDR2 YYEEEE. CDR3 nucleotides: TGTGCCAGCAGCTCGATTGGGCGGTGGGGGGGCTCCTACAATGAGCAGTTCTTC. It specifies CASSSIGRWGGSYNEQFF.

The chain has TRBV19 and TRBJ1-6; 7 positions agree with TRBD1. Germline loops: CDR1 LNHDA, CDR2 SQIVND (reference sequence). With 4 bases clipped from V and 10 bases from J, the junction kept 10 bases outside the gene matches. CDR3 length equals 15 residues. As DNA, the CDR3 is TGTGCCAGTAGTACCGCCACGACAGGGAAATCACCCCTCCACTTT. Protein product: CASSTATTGKSPLHF.

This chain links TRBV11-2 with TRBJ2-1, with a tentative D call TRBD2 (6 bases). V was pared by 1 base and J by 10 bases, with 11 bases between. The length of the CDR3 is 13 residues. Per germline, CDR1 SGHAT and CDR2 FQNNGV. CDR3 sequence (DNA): TGTGCCAGCAGCTTAGTCAGCCGGGGGGAGCAGTTCTTC. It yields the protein CASSLVSRGEQFF.

CDR3 DNA: TGTGCCAGTAGCCCGGGACTAAACACTGAAGCTTTCTTT. Translation gives CASSPGLNTEAFF. The chain uses TRBV19 and TRBJ1-1; possibly TRBD1 for D (5 bases). With 6 bases removed from V and 2 bases from J, the gap between germline ends came to 10 bases. There are 13 residues in the CDR3. Germline-derived CDR1 and CDR2 are LNHDA and SQIVND (reference sequence).

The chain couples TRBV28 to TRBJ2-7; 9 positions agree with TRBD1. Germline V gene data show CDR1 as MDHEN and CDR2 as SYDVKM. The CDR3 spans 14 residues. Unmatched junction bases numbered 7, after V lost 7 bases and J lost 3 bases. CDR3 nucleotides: TGTGCCAGCAAACGAACGGGACAGGGCTACGAGCAGTACTTC. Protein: CASKRTGQGYEQYF. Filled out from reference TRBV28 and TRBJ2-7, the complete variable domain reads DVKVTQSSRYLVKRTGEKVFLECVQDMDHENMFWYRQDPGLGLRLIYFSYDVKMKEKGDIPEGYSVSREKKERFSLILESASTNQTSMYLCASKRTGQGYEQYFGPGTRLTVT.

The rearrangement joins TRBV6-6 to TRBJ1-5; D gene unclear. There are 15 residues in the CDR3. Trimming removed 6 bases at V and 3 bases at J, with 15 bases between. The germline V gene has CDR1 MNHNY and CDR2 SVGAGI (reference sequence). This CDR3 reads CASSPPLTINQPQHF. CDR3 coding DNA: TGTGCCAGCAGCCCACCACTTACGATCAATCAGCCCCAGCATTTT.

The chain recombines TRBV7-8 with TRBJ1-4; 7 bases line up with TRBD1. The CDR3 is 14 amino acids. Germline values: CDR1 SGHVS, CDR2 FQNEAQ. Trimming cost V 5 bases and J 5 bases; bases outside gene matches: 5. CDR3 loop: CASSLDRANEKLFF. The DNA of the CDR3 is TGTGCCAGCAGCCTAGACAGGGCAAATGAAAAACTGTTTTTT.

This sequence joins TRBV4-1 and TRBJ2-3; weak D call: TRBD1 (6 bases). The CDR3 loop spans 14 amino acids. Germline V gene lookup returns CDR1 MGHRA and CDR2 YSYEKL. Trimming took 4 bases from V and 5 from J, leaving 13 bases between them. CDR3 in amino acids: CASSRTGLKDTQYF. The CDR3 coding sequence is TGCGCCAGCAGCCGTACAGGGCTCAAAGATACGCAGTATTTT.

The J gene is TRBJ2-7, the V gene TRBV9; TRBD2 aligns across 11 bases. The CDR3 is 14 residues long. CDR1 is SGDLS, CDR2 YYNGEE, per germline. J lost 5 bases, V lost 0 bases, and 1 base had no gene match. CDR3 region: CASSVGLAGNEQYF. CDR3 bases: TGTGCCAGCAGCGTAGGACTAGCGGGAAACGAGCAGTACTTC.

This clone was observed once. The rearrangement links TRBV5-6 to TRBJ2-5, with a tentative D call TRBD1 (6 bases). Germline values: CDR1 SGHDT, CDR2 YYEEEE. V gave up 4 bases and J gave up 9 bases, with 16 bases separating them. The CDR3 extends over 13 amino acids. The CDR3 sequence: CASSATGSLAQYF. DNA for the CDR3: TGTGCCAGCAGCGCCACAGGGAGTTTGGCCCAGTACTTC.

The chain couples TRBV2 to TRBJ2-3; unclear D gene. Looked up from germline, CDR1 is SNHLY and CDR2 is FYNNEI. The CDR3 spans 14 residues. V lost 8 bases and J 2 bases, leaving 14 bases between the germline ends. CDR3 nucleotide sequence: TGTGCCAGCCACACCGCGGCCCACACAGATACGCAGTATTTT. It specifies CASHTAAHTDTQYF.

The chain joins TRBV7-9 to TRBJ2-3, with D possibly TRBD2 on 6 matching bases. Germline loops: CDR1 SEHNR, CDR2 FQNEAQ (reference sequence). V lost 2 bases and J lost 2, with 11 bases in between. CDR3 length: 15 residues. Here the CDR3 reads CASSLRAGYTDTQYF. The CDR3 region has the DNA TGTGCCAGCAGCTTAAGGGCGGGGTACACAGATACGCAGTATTTT.

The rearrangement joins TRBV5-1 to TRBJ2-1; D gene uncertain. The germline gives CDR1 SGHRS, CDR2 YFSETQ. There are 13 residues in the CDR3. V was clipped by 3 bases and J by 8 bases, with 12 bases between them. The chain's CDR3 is CASSWSGGDEQFF. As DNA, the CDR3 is TGCGCCAGCAGCTGGTCGGGTGGCGATGAGCAGTTCTTC.

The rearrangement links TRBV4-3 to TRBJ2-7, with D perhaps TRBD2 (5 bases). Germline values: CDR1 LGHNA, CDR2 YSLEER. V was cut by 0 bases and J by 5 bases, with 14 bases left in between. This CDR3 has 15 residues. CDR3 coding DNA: TGCGCCAGCAGCCAAGAACCGGGGAACGGGGACGAGCAGTACTTC. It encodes CASSQEPGNGDEQYF.

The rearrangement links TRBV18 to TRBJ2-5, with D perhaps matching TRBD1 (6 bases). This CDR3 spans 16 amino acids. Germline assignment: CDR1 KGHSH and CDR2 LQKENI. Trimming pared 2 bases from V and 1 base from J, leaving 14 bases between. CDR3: CASSPSRMTGQETQYF. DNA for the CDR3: TGTGCCAGCTCACCAAGCCGTATGACAGGCCAAGAGACCCAGTACTTC.

The CDR3 DNA sequence: TGTGCCACCAGCAGAATGGGGAGATCTCAGCCCCAGCATTTT. This encodes CATSRMGRSQPQHF. The V call is TRBV15, the J call TRBJ1-5; D unresolved. V lost 2 bases and J lost 6, with 11 bases in between. This CDR3 contains 14 residues. Germline assignment: CDR1 LNHNV and CDR2 YYDKDF (reference sequence).